Listed below are T cell receptor beta chains from one sample, sequenced in a study of T cell responses to AZD1222 COVID-19 vaccine. The protocol was immunoSEQ multiplex PCR, while the TCRdb copy is restricted to in-frame clones and leaves out a portion. The table records tens of thousands of clones, around 87% of them present only once. Sequencing used peripheral blood, obtained on day 0 of AZD1222 vaccination. All receptors come from an adult in good health. Both conserved end residues are part of each CDR3. A D gene is named only where the DNA matches it firmly. Clone sizes are given selectively: once, few, many, or a class where the clone is expanded.

cdr3_aa,cdr3_nt,v_call,j_call,d_call,clone_size
CASSLQRGAYNEQFF,TGTGCCAGCAGCTTACAGCGGGGGGCCTACAATGAGCAGTTCTTC,TRBV7-9,TRBJ2-1,TRBD2,once
CASSERENTEAFF,TGTGCCAGCAGTGAAAGGGAGAACACTGAAGCTTTCTTT,TRBV6-4,TRBJ1-1,.,once
CSASYASGGPLSSYNEQFF,TGCAGTGCTAGTTACGCTAGCGGGGGGCCATTAAGCTCCTACAATGAGCAGTTCTTC,TRBV20-1,TRBJ2-1,TRBD2,.
CASSLEGVLGNTIYF,TGTGCCAGCAGCTTAGAGGGGGTCCTTGGAAACACCATATATTTT,TRBV5-4,TRBJ1-3,.,.
CASSLDRNTEAFF,TGCGCCAGCAGCTTGGACAGGAACACTGAAGCTTTCTTT,TRBV5-1,TRBJ1-1,.,.
CASSGTRYEQYF,TGTGCCAGCTCAGGGACTCGCTACGAGCAGTACTTC,TRBV18,TRBJ2-7,.,.
CASSPPEGYEQFF,TGTGCCAGCTCACCACCGGAAGGTTATGAGCAGTTCTTC,TRBV18,TRBJ2-1,.,.
CASRARDQGPLTDTQYF,TGTGCCAGTAGAGCCAGGGACCAGGGGCCCCTCACAGATACGCAGTATTTT,TRBV19,TRBJ2-3,.,.
CASSGAAGFMNTEAFF,TGCGCCAGCAGTGGCGCGGCAGGCTTCATGAACACTGAAGCTTTCTTT,TRBV10-1,TRBJ1-1,.,.
CASSSGTLINTGELFF,TGTGCCAGCAGTTCCGGGACACTAATTAACACCGGGGAGCTGTTTTTT,TRBV7-9,TRBJ2-2,.,.
CASSGEAGQPQHF,TGTGCCAGCAGCGGGGAGGCAGGGCAGCCCCAGCATTTT,TRBV7-2,TRBJ1-5,.,.
CASSESTGLLGTGELFF,TGCGCCAGCAGTGAGTCGACAGGCCTACTGGGCACCGGGGAGCTGTTTTTT,TRBV10-2,TRBJ2-2,.,.
CASSTRRNTEAFF,TGTGCCAGCAGCACCCGGAGGAACACTGAAGCTTTCTTT,TRBV7-2,TRBJ1-1,.,once
CASSLGLWGAYEQYF,TGCGCCAGCAGCTTGGGACTCTGGGGAGCCTACGAGCAGTACTTC,TRBV5-1,TRBJ2-7,.,.
CAIRQGGSDEQYF,TGTGCCATCCGACAGGGCGGGTCGGACGAGCAGTACTTC,TRBV10-3,TRBJ2-7,TRBD1,.
CASSLAGGSGANVLTF,TGTGCCAGCAGCTTGGCGGGGGGCTCTGGGGCCAACGTCCTGACTTTC,TRBV5-6,TRBJ2-6,TRBD2,.
CASSPQSIVSYEQYF,TGTGCCAGCAGCCCCCAATCGATAGTTAGCTACGAGCAGTACTTC,TRBV7-6,TRBJ2-7,.,.
CASSTQDEQYF,TGTGCCAGCAGCACACAGGACGAGCAGTACTTC,TRBV28,TRBJ2-7,.,.
CASSIGLAGGKTQYF,TGTGCCAGTAGTATTGGGCTAGCGGGGGGTAAGACCCAGTACTTC,TRBV19,TRBJ2-5,TRBD2,.
CASSQTGNNSPLHF,TGCGCCAGCAGCCAAACAGGGAATAATTCACCCCTCCACTTT,TRBV4-1,TRBJ1-6,.,.
CAWSVLNTEAFF,TGTGCCTGGAGTGTATTGAACACTGAAGCTTTCTTT,TRBV30,TRBJ1-1,.,few
CASSLRANTEAFF,TGTGCCAGCAGCTTAAGGGCGAACACTGAAGCTTTCTTT,TRBV7-2,TRBJ1-1,.,.
CASSQDRGPRETQYF,TGTGCCAGCAGCCAAGATAGGGGGCCTCGAGAGACCCAGTACTTC,TRBV3-1/TRBV3-2,TRBJ2-5,TRBD1,.
CAWRGARDSPLHF,TGTGCCTGGAGGGGGGCGCGGGATTCACCCCTCCACTTT,TRBV30,TRBJ1-6,.,.
CASSRTDNEQFF,TGTGCCAGCAGCCGGACGGATAATGAGCAGTTCTTC,TRBV3-1/TRBV3-2,TRBJ2-1,.,.
CASSEDRTEYF,TGTGCCAGCAGTGAGGATAGGACAGAGTACTTC,TRBV2,TRBJ2-5,.,few
CASSSGVEGYTF,TGCGCCAGCAGCTCGGGGGTGGAGGGCTACACCTTC,TRBV5-1,TRBJ1-2,.,.
CASSQETGPYNEQFF,TGTGCCAGCAGCCAAGAGACAGGGCCCTACAATGAGCAGTTCTTC,TRBV3-1/TRBV3-2,TRBJ2-1,TRBD1,.
CASSEVAAQGTQYF,TGTGCCAGCAGTGAGGTGGCGGCTCAGGGTACGCAGTATTTT,TRBV2,TRBJ2-3,.,.
CSVEDPWQYYGYTF,TGCAGCGTTGAAGATCCATGGCAGTACTATGGCTACACCTTC,TRBV29-1,TRBJ1-2,.,.
CASSIPNRRSTDTQYF,TGTGCCAGTAGTATCCCAAACAGGAGAAGCACAGATACGCAGTATTTT,TRBV19,TRBJ2-3,.,.
CASSPTGGGPNSPLHF,TGTGCCAGCAGCCCCACCGGGGGGGGCCCAAATTCACCCCTCCACTTT,TRBV6-2/TRBV6-3,TRBJ1-6,.,.
CASLVGAGGSSNYGYTF,TGTGCCAGCCTGGTGGGGGCAGGGGGCTCATCTAACTATGGCTACACCTTC,TRBV2,TRBJ1-2,TRBD1,.
CASSPSRNEQFF,TGTGCCAGCAGCCCCTCCCGGAATGAGCAGTTCTTC,TRBV5-4,TRBJ2-1,.,.
CASSFVGGSVNEKLFF,TGTGCCAGCAGTTTTGTGGGGGGCTCGGTTAATGAAAAACTGTTTTTT,TRBV27,TRBJ1-4,.,.
CASSQRGDGGLSKYEQYF,TGTGCCAGCAGCCAAAGGGGAGACGGGGGCCTTTCGAAGTACGAGCAGTACTTC,TRBV3-1/TRBV3-2,TRBJ2-7,.,.
CASRIDSGNGYTF,TGTGCCAGTAGGATCGACAGTGGAAATGGCTACACCTTC,TRBV19,TRBJ1-2,.,once
CASRWQSNTEAFF,TGTGCCTCCCGGTGGCAGTCGAACACTGAAGCTTTCTTT,TRBV2,TRBJ1-1,.,.
CASSPNRDETQYF,TGTGCCAGCTCACCCAACAGGGACGAGACCCAGTACTTC,TRBV18,TRBJ2-5,.,.
CASSFQTGGSPLHF,TGTGCCAGCAGCTTCCAGACAGGTGGTTCACCCCTCCACTTT,TRBV7-3,TRBJ1-6,.,.
CASSPRGMSGVNNEQFF,TGTGCCAGCAGCCCCCGGGGAATGAGCGGGGTTAACAATGAGCAGTTCTTC,TRBV7-6,TRBJ2-1,TRBD2,few
CASSQDRASGDSETQYF,TGTGCCAGCAGCCAAGATAGAGCTAGCGGGGATTCAGAGACCCAGTACTTC,TRBV4-2,TRBJ2-5,TRBD2,.
CASSRQGVGEKLFF,TGTGCCAGCAGCCGACAGGGTGTTGGTGAAAAACTGTTTTTT,TRBV7-9,TRBJ1-4,TRBD1,.
CASSHDSSGANVLTF,TGTGCCAGCAGCCACGACAGCTCTGGGGCCAACGTCCTGACTTTC,TRBV6-2/TRBV6-3,TRBJ2-6,.,.
CASSPDGLYGYTF,TGTGCCAGCAGTCCGGACGGATTATATGGCTACACCTTC,TRBV6-5,TRBJ1-2,.,few
CASSYGGDYNEQFF,TGTGCCAGCAGTTACGGCGGGGACTACAATGAGCAGTTCTTC,TRBV6-5,TRBJ2-1,.,few
CASSEGLADFKNIQYF,TGTGCCAGCAGCGAGGGACTAGCGGACTTCAAAAACATTCAGTACTTC,TRBV9,TRBJ2-4,TRBD2,.
CASSQGTGANYGYTF,TGTGCCAGCAGCCAAGGCACGGGGGCGAACTATGGCTACACCTTC,TRBV3-1/TRBV3-2,TRBJ1-2,.,.
CASLRAVNSPLHF,TGTGCCAGCCTTCGGGCAGTTAATTCACCCCTCCACTTT,TRBV12-3/TRBV12-4,TRBJ1-6,.,.
CASSFVTSYEQYF,TGTGCCAGCAGCTTCGTAACTTCCTACGAGCAGTACTTC,TRBV7-2,TRBJ2-7,.,.
CASSVDGASTDTQYF,TGTGCCAGCAGCGTAGATGGGGCTAGCACAGATACGCAGTATTTT,TRBV7-9,TRBJ2-3,.,.
CASSLSVDDSGGATSTDTQYF,TGTGCCAGCAGTTTATCGGTGGATGATAGCGGGGGGGCTACTAGCACAGATACGCAGTATTTT,TRBV28,TRBJ2-3,TRBD2,.
CASRGQGVGLVFF,TGTGCCAGCAGAGGACAGGGGGTAGGGTTAGTGTTTTTT,TRBV25-1,TRBJ1-4,TRBD1,once
CASTRTGGSEAFF,TGTGCCAGCACCAGAACAGGGGGCTCTGAAGCTTTCTTT,TRBV12-3/TRBV12-4,TRBJ1-1,TRBD1,few